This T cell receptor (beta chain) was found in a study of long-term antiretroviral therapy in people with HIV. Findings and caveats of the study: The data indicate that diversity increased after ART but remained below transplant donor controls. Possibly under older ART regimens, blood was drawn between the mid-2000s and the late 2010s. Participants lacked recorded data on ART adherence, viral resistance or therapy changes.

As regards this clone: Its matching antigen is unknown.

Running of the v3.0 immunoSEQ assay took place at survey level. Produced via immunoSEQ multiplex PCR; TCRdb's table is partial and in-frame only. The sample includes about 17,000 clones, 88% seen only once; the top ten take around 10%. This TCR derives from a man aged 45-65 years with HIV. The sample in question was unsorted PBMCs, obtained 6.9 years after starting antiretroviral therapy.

CDR3 sequence (DNA): TGTGCCAGCAGCTTTATTGTTTTGAACACTGAAGCTTTCTTT. It is translated as CASSFIVLNTEAFF. The chain carries TRBV7-2 and TRBJ1-1, with D uncertain. The germline V gene has CDR1 SGHTA and CDR2 FQGNSA. This CDR3 contains 14 residues. The germline V and J ends were trimmed by 3 bases and 0 bases, with 8 bases remaining between them.